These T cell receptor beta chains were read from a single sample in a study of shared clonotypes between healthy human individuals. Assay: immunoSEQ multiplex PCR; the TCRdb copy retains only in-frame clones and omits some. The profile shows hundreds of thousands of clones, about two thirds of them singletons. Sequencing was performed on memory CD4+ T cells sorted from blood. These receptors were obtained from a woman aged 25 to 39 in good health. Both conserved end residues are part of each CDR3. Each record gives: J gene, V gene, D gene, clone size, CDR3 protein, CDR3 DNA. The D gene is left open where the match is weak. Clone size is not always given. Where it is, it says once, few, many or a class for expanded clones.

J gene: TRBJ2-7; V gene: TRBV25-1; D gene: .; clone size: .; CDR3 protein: CAGGEDCTYEQYF; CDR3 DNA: TGTGCCGGAGGAGAGGACTGTACCTACGAGCAGTACTTC
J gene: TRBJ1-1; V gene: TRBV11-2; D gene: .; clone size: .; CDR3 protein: CASSLVGGGEAFF; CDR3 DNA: TGTGCCAGCAGCTTAGTCGGGGGCGGTGAAGCTTTCTTT
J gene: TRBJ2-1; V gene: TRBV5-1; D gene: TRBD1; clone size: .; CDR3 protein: CASSNRTGFVNEQFF; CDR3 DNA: TGCGCCAGCAGCAACCGGACAGGGTTCGTCAATGAGCAGTTCTTC
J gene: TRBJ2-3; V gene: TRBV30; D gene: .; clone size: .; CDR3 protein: CAWDAGDTQYF; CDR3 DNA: TGTGCCTGGGACGCCGGAGATACGCAGTATTTT
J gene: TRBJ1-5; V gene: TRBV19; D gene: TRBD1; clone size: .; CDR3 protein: CASNRDREGDQPQHF; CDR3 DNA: TGTGCCAGTAACCGGGACAGGGAGGGGGATCAGCCCCAGCATTTT
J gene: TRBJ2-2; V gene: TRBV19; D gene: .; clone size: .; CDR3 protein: CASSIDRGTGELFF; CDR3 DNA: TGTGCCAGTAGTATAGATCGGGGCACCGGGGAGCTGTTTTTT
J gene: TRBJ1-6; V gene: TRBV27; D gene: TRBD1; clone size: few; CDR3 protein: CASNPTGIHSYNSPLHF; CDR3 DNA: TGTGCCAGCAATCCGACAGGGATCCACTCCTATAATTCACCCCTCCACTTT
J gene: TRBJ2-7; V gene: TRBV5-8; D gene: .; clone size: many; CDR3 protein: CASSTYHSGLISYEQYF; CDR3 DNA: TGTGCCAGCAGCACATACCACTCCGGCCTTATAAGCTACGAGCAGTACTTC
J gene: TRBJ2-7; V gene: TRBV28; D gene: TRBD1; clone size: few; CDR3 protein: CASSLTGGEQYF; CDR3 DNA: TGTGCCAGCAGTTTGACAGGGGGCGAGCAGTACTTC
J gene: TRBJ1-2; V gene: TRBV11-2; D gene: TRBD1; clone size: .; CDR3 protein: CASSLIDRGGGYTF; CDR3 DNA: TGTGCCAGCAGCTTAATCGACAGGGGAGGAGGCTACACCTTC
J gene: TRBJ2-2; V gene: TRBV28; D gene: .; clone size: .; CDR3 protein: CASRPRTHTGELFF; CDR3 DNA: TGTGCCAGCCGCCCGCGGACGCACACCGGGGAGCTGTTTTTT
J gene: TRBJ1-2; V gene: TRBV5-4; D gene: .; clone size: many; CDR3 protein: CASSWGTEADYGYTF; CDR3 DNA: TGTGCCAGCAGCTGGGGGACGGAGGCCGACTATGGCTACACCTTC
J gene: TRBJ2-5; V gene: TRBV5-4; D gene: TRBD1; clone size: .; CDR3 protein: CASSSFGQGAETQYF; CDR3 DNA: TGTGCCAGCAGCTCCTTTGGACAGGGGGCAGAGACCCAGTACTTC
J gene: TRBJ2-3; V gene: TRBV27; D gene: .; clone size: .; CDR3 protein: CASSLGDSTDTQYF; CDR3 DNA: TGTGCCAGCAGTTTAGGGGACAGCACAGATACGCAGTATTTT
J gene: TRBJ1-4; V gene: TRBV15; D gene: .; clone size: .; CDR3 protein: CATGHPNEKLFF; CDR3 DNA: TGTGCCACAGGGCATCCTAATGAAAAACTGTTTTTT
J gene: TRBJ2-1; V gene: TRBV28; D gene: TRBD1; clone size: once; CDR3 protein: CASSSSTGGPYNEQFF; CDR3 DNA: TGTGCCAGCAGTTCCTCAACAGGGGGCCCCTACAATGAGCAGTTCTTC
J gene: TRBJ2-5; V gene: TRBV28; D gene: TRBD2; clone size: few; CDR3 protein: CASSSVLAGQETQYF; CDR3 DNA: TGTGCCAGCAGTTCGGTACTAGCGGGACAAGAGACCCAGTACTTC
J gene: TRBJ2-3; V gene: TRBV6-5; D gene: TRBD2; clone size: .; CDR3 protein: CASSYSGTSGTDTQYF; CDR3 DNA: TGTGCCAGCAGTTACTCCGGGACTAGCGGGACAGATACGCAGTATTTT
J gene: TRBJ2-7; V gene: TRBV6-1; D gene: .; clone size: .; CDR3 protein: CASGVTLSYEQYF; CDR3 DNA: TGTGCCAGCGGTGTGACATTGTCCTACGAGCAGTACTTC
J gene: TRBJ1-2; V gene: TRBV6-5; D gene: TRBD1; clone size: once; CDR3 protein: CASSLQGTGIYGYTF; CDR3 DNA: TGTGCCAGCAGTCTGCAAGGGACAGGGATCTATGGCTACACCTTC
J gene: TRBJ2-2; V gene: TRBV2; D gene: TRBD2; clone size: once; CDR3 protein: CASKTGGNTGELFF; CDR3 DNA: TGTGCCAGCAAAACGGGAGGCAACACCGGGGAGCTGTTTTTT
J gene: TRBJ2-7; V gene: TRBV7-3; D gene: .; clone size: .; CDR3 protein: CASSLIRAHYEQYF; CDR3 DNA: TGTGCCAGCAGCTTAATTCGGGCGCACTACGAGCAGTACTTC
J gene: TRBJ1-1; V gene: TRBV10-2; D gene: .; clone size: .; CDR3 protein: CASSDPTNGGHTEAFF; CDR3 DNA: TGCGCCAGCAGTGATCCTACTAATGGGGGACACACTGAAGCTTTCTTT
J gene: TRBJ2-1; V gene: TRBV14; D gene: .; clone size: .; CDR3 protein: CASSQTLAFEQFF; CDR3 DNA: TGTGCCAGCAGCCAGACTCTAGCATTTGAGCAGTTCTTC
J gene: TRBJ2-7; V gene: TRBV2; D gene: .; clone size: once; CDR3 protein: CASSVEGVPYEQYF; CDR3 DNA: TGTGCCAGCAGTGTGGAGGGAGTCCCCTACGAGCAGTACTTC
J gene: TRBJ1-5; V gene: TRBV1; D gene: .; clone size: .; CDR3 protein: CTSSQGRFGRGDSNQPQHF; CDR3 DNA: TGCACCAGCAGCCAAGGAAGATTTGGCAGGGGGGATAGCAATCAGCCCCAGCATTTT
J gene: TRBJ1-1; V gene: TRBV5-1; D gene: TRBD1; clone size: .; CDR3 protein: CASSAGQRNTEAFF; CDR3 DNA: TGCGCCAGCAGCGCGGGACAGAGGAACACTGAAGCTTTCTTT
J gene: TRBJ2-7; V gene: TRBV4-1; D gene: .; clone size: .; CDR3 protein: CASSQGTAIEGEQYF; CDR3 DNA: TGCGCCAGCAGCCAAGGGACGGCGATTGAGGGCGAGCAGTACTTC
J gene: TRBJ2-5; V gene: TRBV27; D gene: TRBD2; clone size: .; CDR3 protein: CASKTSGSVTQYF; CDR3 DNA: TGTGCCAGTAAAACTAGCGGGAGCGTGACCCAGTACTTC